These T cell receptor beta chains were read from a single sample in a study of prognosis after radiotherapy for stage I lung cancer. TCRdb re-derived calls from the multiplex PCR reads in MiXCR, one entry per CDR3 protein. In the table there are roughly 30,000 distinct CDR3 sequences, around 43% of which are singletons. The sample was PBMCs, taken before or after stereotactic body radiation therapy (not recorded which). These receptor sequences come from a donor aged 50 or older with non-small cell lung cancer. CDR3s include the opening cysteine and the closing phenylalanine or tryptophan. The D gene is left open where the match is weak. Some rows mark clone size as missing; the rest say once, few, many or name a class of expanded clone.

d_call j_call clone_size v_call cdr3_aa cdr3_nt
TRBD1 TRBJ1-1 many TRBV29-1 CSGLQGGNTEAFF TGCAGCGGACTTCAGGGGGGGAACACTGAAGCTTTCTTT
- TRBJ2-4 many TRBV6-5 CASSSDLGGRNIQYF TGTGCCAGCAGTTCCGACCTGGGGGGGCGGAACATTCAGTACTTC
TRBD1 TRBJ1-2 many TRBV20-1 CSARPGQHGYTF TGCAGTGCTAGACCGGGACAGCATGGCTACACCTTC
TRBD1 TRBJ1-6 - TRBV3-1 CASSQVQGQPNSPLHF TGTGCCAGCAGCCAAGTACAGGGACAGCCCAATTCACCCCTCCACTTT
- TRBJ2-1 - TRBV20-1 CSATVGAVWPSNEQFF TGCAGTGCCACCGTGGGAGCGGTATGGCCTAGTAATGAGCAGTTCTTC
TRBD2 TRBJ2-2 - TRBV6-2/TRBV6-3 CASSSNRRDKLAGGNTGAGLFF TGTGCCAGCAGTTCAAACCGACGGGACAAATTAGCGGGAGGGAACACTGGGGCGGGGCTGTTTTTT
- TRBJ2-5 - TRBV20-1 CSSRPQGRGQETQYF TGCAGTTCTCGCCCACAGGGGAGGGGTCAAGAGACTCAGTACTTC
TRBD1 TRBJ1-5 medium-sized TRBV20-1 CSARLQGTVINQPQHF TGCAGTGCTAGACTACAGGGGACAGTGATTAATCAGCCCCAGCATTTT
- TRBJ2-5 - TRBV6-2/TRBV6-3 CASSEWQGQETQYF TGTGCCAGCAGTGAATGGCAGGGACAAGAGACCCAGTACTTC
TRBD1 TRBJ1-1 many TRBV6-4 CASSYSTGQGPTEAFF TGTGCCAGCAGTTACTCCACGGGACAGGGACCCACTGAAGCTTTCTTT
- TRBJ2-7 many TRBV10-2 CASSDLPGGEQYF TGCGCCAGCAGTGACTTGCCAGGTGGGGAGCAGTACTTC
- TRBJ1-4 many TRBV15 CATSRFRGGEKLFF TGTGCCACCAGCAGATTTCGGGGAGGTGAAAAACTGTTTTTT
- TRBJ1-2 - TRBV9 CASSQAGHLRGDGYTF TGTGCCAGCAGCCAGGCGGGACACCTAAGGGGGGATGGCTACACCTTC
TRBD1 TRBJ1-3 - TRBV30 CACQTGTSGNNIYF TGTGCCTGTCAGACAGGGACTTCTGGAAACAACATATATTTT
- TRBJ1-2 many TRBV5-1 CASRSFQGDGYTF TGCGCCAGCAGATCCTTTCAGGGCGATGGCTACACCTTC
- TRBJ2-2 once TRBV27 CASSLNGNTGELFF TGTGCCAGCAGTTTAAACGGGAACACCGGGGAGCTGTTTTTT
- TRBJ2-7 - TRBV6-1 CASSPNTGGGYEQYF TGTGCCAGCAGCCCTAATACAGGAGGCGGTTACGAGCAGTACTTC
- TRBJ2-7 many TRBV6-1 CASSANIAYEQYF TGTGCCAGCAGTGCCAACATAGCCTACGAGCAGTACTTC
- TRBJ1-3 - TRBV11-2 CASSLWEEDTIYF TGTGCCAGCAGCTTATGGGAGGAGGACACCATATATTTT
- TRBJ2-1 many TRBV11-2 CASSLVGGSEQFF TGTGCCAGCAGCTTAGTGGGTGGAAGTGAGCAGTTCTTC
- TRBJ2-2 medium-sized TRBV2 CASSPLGETGELFF TGTGCCAGCAGCCCTCTGGGAGAGACCGGGGAGCTGTTTTTT
TRBD1 TRBJ2-7 many TRBV6-7 CASSKEDRGVF TGTGCCAGCAGCAAAGAGGACAGGGGAGTCTTC
TRBD1 TRBJ2-1 - TRBV7-9 CASSLGQGAGNEQFF TGTGCCAGCAGCTTAGGACAGGGGGCAGGCAATGAGCAGTTCTTC
- TRBJ1-1 - TRBV20-1 CSARANTEAFF TGCAGTGCTAGAGCGAACACTGAAGCTTTCTTT
TRBD2 TRBJ2-7 many TRBV10-3 CATRTSGGYEQYF TGTGCCACCCGGACTAGCGGAGGCTACGAGCAGTACTTC
- TRBJ1-1 many TRBV9 CASSTEGGAVSTEAFF TGTGCCAGCAGCACAGAGGGGGGGGCGGTTAGTACTGAAGCTTTCTTT
- TRBJ2-7 - TRBV6-2/TRBV6-3 CASSPTSYEQYF TGTGCCAGCAGCCCCACCTCCTACGAGCAGTACTTC
- TRBJ2-3 - TRBV6-1 CASNRNSDTQYF TGTGCCAGCAACAGAAATAGTGATACGCAGTATTTT
- TRBJ2-3 many TRBV2 CASSEGGVRGSTDTQYF TGTGCCAGCAGTGAAGGAGGGGTCCGGGGTAGCACAGATACGCAGTATTTT
- TRBJ2-7 many TRBV6-5 CASSYGSNSGYEQYF TGTGCCAGCAGTTACGGCAGCAATTCGGGCTACGAGCAGTACTTC
TRBD1 TRBJ1-2 many TRBV4-3 CASSQESLGTGFYGYTF TGCGCCAGCAGCCAAGAAAGCCTGGGGACAGGGTTTTATGGCTACACCTTC
TRBD2 TRBJ2-1 many TRBV20-1 CSASLLAEVGNEQFF TGCAGTGCTAGTTTACTAGCGGAGGTGGGCAATGAGCAGTTCTTC
TRBD2 TRBJ2-1 - TRBV7-6 CASSFETSGRGEDEQFF TGTGCCAGCAGCTTTGAGACTAGCGGGAGGGGTGAGGATGAGCAGTTCTTC
TRBD1 TRBJ1-3 - TRBV15 CATSRDNRGGFGNTIYF TGTGCCACCAGCAGAGATAACAGGGGGGGATTTGGAAACACCATATATTTT
TRBD2 TRBJ2-5 many TRBV7-2 CASSATGTRGETQYF TGTGCCAGCAGCGCAACCGGGACTAGAGGAGAGACCCAGTACTTC
- TRBJ2-1 many TRBV7-9 CASSDRGGFNEQFF TGTGCCAGCAGCGACAGGGGAGGGTTCAATGAGCAGTTCTTC
- TRBJ1-5 many TRBV19 CASTRTIPSNQPQHF TGTGCCAGTACCCGCACGATCCCAAGTAATCAGCCCCAGCATTTT
- TRBJ1-2 many TRBV29-1 CSVEDQGFGYTF TGCAGCGTTGAAGATCAGGGCTTTGGCTACACCTTC
- TRBJ1-3 - TRBV12-3/TRBV12-4 CASMIRITIYF TGTGCCAGCATGATCCGTATCACCATATATTTT
TRBD1 TRBJ2-4 many TRBV6-5 CASSSSGTGSGIQYF TGTGCCAGCAGCTCCTCGGGGACAGGGTCTGGCATTCAGTACTTC
- TRBJ1-1 many TRBV6-1 CASRRPMNTEAFF TGTGCCAGCAGAAGACCAATGAACACTGAAGCTTTCTTT
TRBD1 TRBJ2-7 many TRBV30 CAWTRQGIDYEQYF TGTGCCTGGACCCGACAGGGGATAGACTACGAGCAGTACTTC
- TRBJ2-7 many TRBV3-1 CASSQGASRYEQYF TGTGCCAGCAGCCAAGGCGCTTCCCGATACGAGCAGTACTTC